This TCR beta chain was identified during a study of regulatory T cells in long-lasting Graves disease. This clonotype was picked up a small number of times. Its antigen is as yet unknown. CDR3 regions were amplified by Arm-PCR using iRepertoire HTBI primers to build TCR beta libraries. TCRdb itself ran the multiplex PCR reads through MiXCR, one entry per CDR3 protein. The sample shows 440,000 or so distinct CDR3 sequences, 15% of them seen only once. Time point reported: newly diagnosed GD, antithyroid drugs for less than 3 months. There was RNA extracted from PBMCs, and the TCR library was made from it. Findings of the study overall: Lower TCR diversity was seen in persistent Graves' patients than in newly diagnosed ones.

The CDR3 has 14 amino acids. V lost 6 bases, J lost 5 bases, and 6 bases stayed unmatched. Germline loops: CDR1 SNHLY, CDR2 FYNNEI. These sequences were also reported in another study, on T cells in Graves' hyperthyroidism and ophthalmopathy. That investigation notes: Clinical symptoms, serum thyroxine and TRAb, thyroid ultrasound and orbital computed tomography together formed the diagnostic basis. First-round RT-PCR of the TCR CDR3 relied on the HTBI primer set.

Sequences were derived from peripheral blood mononuclear cells (PBMCs), sampled at new diagnosis, from a patient treated with antithyroid drugs. The receptor was isolated from a woman aged 25 to 39 with Graves disease. The chain combines TRBV2 with TRBJ2-2, with 7 nucleotides matching TRBD2. The DNA of the CDR3 is TGTGCCAGCAGGGTTAGCGGGTCAACCGGGGAGCTGTTTTTT. Amino acid sequence: CASRVSGSTGELFF.